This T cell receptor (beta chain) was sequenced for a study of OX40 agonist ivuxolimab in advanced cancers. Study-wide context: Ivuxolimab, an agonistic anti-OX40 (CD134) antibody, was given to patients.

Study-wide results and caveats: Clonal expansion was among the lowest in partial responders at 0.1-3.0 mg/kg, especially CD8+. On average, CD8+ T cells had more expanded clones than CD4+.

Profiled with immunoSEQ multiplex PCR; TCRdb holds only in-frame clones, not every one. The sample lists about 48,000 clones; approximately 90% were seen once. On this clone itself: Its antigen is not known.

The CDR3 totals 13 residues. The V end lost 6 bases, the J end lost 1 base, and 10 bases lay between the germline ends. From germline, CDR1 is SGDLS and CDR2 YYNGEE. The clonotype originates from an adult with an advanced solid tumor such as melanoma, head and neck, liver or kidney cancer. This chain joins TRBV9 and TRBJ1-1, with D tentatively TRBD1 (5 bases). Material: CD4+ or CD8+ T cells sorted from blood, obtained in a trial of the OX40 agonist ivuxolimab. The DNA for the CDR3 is TGTGCCAGCAATTCGGGGCAGAACACTGAAGCTTTCTTT. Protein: CASNSGQNTEAFF.